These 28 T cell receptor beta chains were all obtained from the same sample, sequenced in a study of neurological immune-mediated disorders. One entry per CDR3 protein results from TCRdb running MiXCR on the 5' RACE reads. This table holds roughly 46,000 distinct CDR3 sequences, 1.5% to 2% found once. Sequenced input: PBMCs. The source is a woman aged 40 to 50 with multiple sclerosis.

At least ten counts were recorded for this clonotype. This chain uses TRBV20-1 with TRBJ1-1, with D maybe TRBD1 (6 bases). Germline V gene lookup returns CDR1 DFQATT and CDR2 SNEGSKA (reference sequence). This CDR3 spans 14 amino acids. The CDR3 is CSGRRGADLPEAFF. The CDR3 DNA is TGCAGCGGCCGGAGGGGGGCGGATCTACCTGAAGCTTTCTTT.

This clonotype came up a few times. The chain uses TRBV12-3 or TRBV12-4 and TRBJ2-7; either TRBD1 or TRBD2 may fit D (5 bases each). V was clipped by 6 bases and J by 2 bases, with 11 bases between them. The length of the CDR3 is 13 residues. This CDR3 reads CASRRDPAYEQYF. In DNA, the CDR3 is TGTGCCAGCAGACGGGACCCAGCCTACGAGCAGTACTTC.

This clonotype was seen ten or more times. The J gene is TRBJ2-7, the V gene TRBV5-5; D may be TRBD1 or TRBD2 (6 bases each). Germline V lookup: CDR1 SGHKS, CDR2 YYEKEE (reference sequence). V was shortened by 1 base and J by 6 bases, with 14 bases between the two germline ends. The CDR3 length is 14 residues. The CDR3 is CASSLLGGPAEQYF. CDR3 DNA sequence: TGTGCCAGCAGCTTGTTAGGGGGGCCAGCCGAGCAGTACTTC.

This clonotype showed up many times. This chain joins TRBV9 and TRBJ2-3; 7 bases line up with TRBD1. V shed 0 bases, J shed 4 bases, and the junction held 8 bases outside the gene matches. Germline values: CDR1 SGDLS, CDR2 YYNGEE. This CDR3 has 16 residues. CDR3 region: CASSVENRGVSDTQYF. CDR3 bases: TGTGCCAGCAGCGTAGAAAACAGGGGAGTTTCAGATACGCAGTATTTT. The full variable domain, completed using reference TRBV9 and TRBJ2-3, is DSGVTQTPKHLITATGQRVTLRCSPRSGDLSVYWYQQSLDQGLQFLIQYYNGEERAKGNILERFSAQQFPDLHSELNLSSLELGDSALYFCASSVENRGVSDTQYFGPGTRLTVL.

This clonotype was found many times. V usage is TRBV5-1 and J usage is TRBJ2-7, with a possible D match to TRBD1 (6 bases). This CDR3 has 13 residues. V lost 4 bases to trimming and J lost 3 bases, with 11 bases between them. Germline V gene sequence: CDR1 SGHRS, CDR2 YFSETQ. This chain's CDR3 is CASSPTGYYEQYF. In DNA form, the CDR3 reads TGCGCCAGCAGCCCGACAGGATACTACGAGCAGTACTTC.

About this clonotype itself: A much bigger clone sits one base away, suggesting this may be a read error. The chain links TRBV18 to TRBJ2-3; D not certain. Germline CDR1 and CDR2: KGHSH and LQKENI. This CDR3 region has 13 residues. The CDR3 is CASSPPSTDKQYF. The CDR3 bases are TGTGCCAGCTCACCACCGTCCACAGATAAGCAGTATTTT.

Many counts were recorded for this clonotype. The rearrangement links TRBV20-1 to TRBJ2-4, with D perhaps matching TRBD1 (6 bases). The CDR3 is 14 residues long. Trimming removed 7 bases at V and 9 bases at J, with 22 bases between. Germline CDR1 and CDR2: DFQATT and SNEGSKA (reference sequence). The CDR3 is CSVPGENRVTIQYF. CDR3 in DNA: TGCAGTGTCCCCGGGGAGAACAGGGTTACCATTCAGTACTTC.

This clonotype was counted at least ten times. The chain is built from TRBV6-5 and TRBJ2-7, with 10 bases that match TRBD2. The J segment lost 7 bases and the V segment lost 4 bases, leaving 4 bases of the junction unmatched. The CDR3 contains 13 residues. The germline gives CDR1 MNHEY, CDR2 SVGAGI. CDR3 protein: CASSSSGGGEQYF. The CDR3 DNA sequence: TGTGCCAGCAGTTCTAGCGGGGGTGGTGAGCAGTACTTC.

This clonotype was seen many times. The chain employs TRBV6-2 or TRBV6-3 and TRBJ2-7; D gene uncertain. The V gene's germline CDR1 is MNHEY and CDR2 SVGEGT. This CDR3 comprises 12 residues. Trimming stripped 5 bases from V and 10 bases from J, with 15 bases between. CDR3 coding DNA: TGTGCCAGCAGTCACCTACTTGTCGACCAGTACTTC. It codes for CASSHLLVDQYF.

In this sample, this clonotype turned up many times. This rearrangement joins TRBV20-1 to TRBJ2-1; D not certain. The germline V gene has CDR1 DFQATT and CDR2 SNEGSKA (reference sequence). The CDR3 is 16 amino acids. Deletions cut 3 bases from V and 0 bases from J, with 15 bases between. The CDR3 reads CSASSSIASSYNEQFF. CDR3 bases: TGCAGTGCTAGCTCCAGTATCGCGAGCTCCTACAATGAGCAGTTCTTC.

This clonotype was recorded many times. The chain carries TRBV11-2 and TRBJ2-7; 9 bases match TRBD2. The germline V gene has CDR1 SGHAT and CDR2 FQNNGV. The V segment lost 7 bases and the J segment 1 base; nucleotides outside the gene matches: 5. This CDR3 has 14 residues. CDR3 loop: CASTRSGGSYEQYF. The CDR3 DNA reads TGTGCCAGCACCCGTAGCGGGGGTTCCTACGAGCAGTACTTC.

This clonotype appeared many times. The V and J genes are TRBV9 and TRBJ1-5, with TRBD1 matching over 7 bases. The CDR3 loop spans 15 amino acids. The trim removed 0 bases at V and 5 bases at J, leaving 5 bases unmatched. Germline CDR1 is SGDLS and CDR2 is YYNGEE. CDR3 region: CASSVGGGTDQPQHF. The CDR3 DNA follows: TGTGCCAGCAGCGTAGGTGGCGGGACAGATCAGCCCCAGCATTTT.

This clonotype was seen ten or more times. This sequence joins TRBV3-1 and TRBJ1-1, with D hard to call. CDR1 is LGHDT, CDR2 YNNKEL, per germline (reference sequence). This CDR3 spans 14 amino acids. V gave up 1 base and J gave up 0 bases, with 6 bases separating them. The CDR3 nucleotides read TGTGCCAGCAGCCAAGTCCTCATGAACACTGAAGCTTTCTTT. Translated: CASSQVLMNTEAFF. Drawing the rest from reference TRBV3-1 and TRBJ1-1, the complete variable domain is DTAVSQTPKYLVTQMGNDKSIKCEQNLGHDTMYWYKQDSKKFLKIMFSYNNKELIINETVPNRFSPKSPDKAHLNLHINSLELGDSAVYFCASSQVLMNTEAFFGQGTRLTVV.

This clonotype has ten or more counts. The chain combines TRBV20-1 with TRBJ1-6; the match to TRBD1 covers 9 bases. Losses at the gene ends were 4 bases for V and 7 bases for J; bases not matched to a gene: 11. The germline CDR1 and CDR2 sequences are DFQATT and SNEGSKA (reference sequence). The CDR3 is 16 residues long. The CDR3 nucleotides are TGCAGTGCTATCGAGACAGGGGGGGTATTCAATTCACCCCTCCACTTT. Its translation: CSAIETGGVFNSPLHF.

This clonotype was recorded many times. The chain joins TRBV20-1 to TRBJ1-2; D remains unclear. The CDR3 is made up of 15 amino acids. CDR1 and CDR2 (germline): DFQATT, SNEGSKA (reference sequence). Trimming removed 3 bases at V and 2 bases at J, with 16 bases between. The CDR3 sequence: CSASGGILLNYGYTF. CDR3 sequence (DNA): TGCAGTGCTAGTGGCGGTATCCTACTAAACTATGGCTACACCTTC.

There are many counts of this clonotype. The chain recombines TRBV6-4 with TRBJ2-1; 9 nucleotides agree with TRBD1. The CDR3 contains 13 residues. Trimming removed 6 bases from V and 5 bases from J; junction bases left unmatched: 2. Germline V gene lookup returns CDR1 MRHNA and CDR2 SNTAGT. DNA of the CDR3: TGTGCCAGCAGACGGACAGGGGACAATGAGCAGTTCTTC. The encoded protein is CASRRTGDNEQFF.

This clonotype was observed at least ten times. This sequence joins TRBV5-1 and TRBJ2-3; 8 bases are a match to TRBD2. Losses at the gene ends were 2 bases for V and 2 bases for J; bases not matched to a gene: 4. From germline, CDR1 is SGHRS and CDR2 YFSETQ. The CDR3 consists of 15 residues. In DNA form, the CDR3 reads TGCGCCAGCAGCTTCCTAGCGGGCCTCACAGATACGCAGTATTTT. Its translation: CASSFLAGLTDTQYF.

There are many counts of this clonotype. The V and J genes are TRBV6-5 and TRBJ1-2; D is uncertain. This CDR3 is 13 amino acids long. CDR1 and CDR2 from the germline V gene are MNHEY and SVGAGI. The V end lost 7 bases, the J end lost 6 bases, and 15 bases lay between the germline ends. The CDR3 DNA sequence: TGTGCCAGCACTCAAGCCCGGCGGCATGGCTACACCTTC. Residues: CASTQARRHGYTF.

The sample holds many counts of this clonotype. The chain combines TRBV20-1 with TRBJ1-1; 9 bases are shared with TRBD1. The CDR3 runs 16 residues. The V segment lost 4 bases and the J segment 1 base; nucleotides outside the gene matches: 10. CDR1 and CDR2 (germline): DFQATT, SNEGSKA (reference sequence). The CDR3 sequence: CSATRDREFQNTEAFF. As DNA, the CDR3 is TGCAGTGCTACCCGGGACAGGGAGTTTCAGAACACTGAAGCTTTCTTT.

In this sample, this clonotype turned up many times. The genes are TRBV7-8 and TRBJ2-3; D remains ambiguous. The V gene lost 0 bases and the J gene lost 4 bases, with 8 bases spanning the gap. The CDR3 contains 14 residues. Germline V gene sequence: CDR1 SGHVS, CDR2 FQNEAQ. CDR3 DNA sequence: TGTGCCAGCAGCTTAGCCGGACGCCCAGATACGCAGTATTTT. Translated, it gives CASSLAGRPDTQYF.

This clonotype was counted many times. The DNA of the CDR3 is TGCGCCAGCAGCTTGGTAGGACAGAGCTATGGCTACACCTTC. Protein product: CASSLVGQSYGYTF. This rearrangement joins TRBV5-1 to TRBJ1-2; D is perhaps TRBD1 (6 bases). The CDR3 extends over 14 amino acids. The V and J ends lost 0 bases and 4 bases respectively, with 10 bases between them. CDR1 and CDR2 (germline): SGHRS, YFSETQ.

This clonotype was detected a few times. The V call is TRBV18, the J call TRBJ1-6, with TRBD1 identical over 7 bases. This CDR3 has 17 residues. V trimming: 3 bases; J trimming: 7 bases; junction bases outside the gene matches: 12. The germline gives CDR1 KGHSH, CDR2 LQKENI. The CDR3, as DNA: TGTGCCAGCTCACCGGTGCCTGGGACAGTACCGAATTCACCCCTCCACTTT. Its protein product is CASSPVPGTVPNSPLHF.

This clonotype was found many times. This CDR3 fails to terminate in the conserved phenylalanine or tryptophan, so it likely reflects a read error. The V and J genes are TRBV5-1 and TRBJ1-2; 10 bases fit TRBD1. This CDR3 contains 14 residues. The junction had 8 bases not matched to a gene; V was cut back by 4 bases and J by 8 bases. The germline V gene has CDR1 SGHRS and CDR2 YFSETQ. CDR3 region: CASSRGTGEGGYTC. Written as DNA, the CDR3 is TGCGCCAGCAGCCGCGGGACAGGGGAAGGAGGCTACACCTGC.

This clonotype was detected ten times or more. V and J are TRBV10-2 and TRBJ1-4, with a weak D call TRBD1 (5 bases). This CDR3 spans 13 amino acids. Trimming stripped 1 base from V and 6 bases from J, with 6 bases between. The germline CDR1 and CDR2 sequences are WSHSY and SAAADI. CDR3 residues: CASSEWGDEKLFF. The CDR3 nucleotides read TGCGCCAGCAGTGAGTGGGGGGATGAAAAACTGTTTTTT.

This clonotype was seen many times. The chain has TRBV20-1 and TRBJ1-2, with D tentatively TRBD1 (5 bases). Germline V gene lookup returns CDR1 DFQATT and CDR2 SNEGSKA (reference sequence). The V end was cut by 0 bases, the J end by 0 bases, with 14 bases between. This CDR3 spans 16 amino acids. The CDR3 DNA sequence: TGCAGTGCTAGAGATGGGACGGCAGGTTCTAACTATGGCTACACCTTC. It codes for CSARDGTAGSNYGYTF.

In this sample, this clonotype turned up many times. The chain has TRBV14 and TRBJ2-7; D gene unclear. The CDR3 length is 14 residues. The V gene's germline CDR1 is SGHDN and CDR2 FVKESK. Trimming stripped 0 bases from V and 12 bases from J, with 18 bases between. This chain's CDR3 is CASSQETTSSWRYF. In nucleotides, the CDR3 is TGTGCCAGCAGCCAAGAAACGACCAGCTCCTGGCGGTACTTC.

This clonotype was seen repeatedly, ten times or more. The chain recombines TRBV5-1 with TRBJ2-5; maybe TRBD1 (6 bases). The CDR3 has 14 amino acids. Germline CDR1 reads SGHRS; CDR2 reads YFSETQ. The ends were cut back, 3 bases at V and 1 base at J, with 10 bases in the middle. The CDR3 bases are TGCGCCAGCAGCTCCCGGGACATCCAAGAGACCCAGTACTTC. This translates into CASSSRDIQETQYF.

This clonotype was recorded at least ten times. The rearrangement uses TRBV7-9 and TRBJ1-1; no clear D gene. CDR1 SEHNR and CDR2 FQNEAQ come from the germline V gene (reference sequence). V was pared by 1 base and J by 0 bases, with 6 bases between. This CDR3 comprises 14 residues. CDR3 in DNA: TGTGCCAGCAGCTTAGGGAACATGAACACTGAAGCTTTCTTT. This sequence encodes CASSLGNMNTEAFF.